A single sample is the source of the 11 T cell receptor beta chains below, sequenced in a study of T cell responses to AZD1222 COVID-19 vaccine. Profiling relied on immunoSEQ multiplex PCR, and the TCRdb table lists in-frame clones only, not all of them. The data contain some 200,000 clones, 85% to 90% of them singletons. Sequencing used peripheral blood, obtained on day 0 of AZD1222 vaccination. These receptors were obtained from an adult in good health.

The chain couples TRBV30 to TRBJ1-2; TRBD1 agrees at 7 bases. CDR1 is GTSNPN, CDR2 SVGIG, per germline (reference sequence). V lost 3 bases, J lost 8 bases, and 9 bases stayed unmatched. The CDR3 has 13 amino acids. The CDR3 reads CAWSPFFRGGYTF. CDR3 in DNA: TGTGCCTGGAGCCCATTTTTCAGGGGGGGCTACACCTTC.

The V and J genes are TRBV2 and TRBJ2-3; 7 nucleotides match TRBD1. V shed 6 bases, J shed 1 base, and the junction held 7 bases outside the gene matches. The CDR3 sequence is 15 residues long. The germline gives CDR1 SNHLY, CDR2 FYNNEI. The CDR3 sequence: CASRVRQGGTDTQYF. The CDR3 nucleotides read TGTGCCAGCAGGGTAAGACAGGGTGGCACAGATACGCAGTATTTT.

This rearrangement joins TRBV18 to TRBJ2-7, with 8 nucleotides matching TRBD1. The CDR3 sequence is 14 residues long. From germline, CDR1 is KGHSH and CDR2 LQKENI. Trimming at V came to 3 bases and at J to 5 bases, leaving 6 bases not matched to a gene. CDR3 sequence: CASSPQGAPHEQYF. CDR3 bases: TGTGCCAGCTCACCCCAGGGGGCCCCCCACGAGCAGTACTTC.

The CDR3 DNA is TGTGCCAGCAGCCAAGAGGGTGGGACAGGGGTCGGAACTGGAAACACCATATATTTT. It codes for CASSQEGGTGVGTGNTIYF. The V gene is TRBV4-2, the J gene TRBJ1-3, with 10 bases aligning to TRBD1. This CDR3 is 19 amino acids long. In germline, CDR1 is LGHNA, CDR2 YNFKEQ. V shed 0 bases and J 2 bases; nucleotides not matched to a gene: 10.

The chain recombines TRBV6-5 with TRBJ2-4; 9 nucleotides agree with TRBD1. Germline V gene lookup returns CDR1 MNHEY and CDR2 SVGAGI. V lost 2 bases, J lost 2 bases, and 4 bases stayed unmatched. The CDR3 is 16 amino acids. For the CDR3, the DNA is TGTGCCAGCAGTTACGTGGGACAGGGCCCCAAAAACATTCAGTACTTC. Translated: CASSYVGQGPKNIQYF.

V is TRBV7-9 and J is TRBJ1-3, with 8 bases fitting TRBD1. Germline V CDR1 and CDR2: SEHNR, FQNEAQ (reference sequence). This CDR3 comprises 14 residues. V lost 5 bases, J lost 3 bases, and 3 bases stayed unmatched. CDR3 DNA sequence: TGTGCCAGCAGCCGGACAGGGTATGGAAACACCATATATTTT. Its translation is CASSRTGYGNTIYF.

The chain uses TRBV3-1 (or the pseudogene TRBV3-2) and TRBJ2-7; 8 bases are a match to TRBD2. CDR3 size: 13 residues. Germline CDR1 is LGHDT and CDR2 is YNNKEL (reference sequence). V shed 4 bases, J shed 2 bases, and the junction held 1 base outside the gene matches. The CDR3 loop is CASSLAGPYEQYF. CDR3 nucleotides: TGTGCCAGCAGCCTAGCGGGACCCTACGAGCAGTACTTC.

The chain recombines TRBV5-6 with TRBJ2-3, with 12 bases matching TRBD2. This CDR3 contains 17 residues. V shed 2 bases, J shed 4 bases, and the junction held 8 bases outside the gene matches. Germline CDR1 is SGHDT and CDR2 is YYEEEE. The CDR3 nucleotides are TGTGCCAGCAGCTTTCTGACTAGCGGGAGTAGCCCAGATACGCAGTATTTT. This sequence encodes CASSFLTSGSSPDTQYF.

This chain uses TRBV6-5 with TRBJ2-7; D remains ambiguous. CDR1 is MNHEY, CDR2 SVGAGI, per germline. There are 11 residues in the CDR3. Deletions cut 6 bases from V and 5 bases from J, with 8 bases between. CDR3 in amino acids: CASSIGNEQYF. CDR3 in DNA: TGTGCCAGCAGCATTGGTAACGAGCAGTACTTC.

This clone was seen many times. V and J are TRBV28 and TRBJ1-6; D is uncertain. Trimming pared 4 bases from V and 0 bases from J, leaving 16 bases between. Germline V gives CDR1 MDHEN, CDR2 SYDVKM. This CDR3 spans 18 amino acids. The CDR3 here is CASSSMRAVLSYNSPLHF. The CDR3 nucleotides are TGTGCCAGCAGTTCCATGCGGGCGGTTCTCTCCTATAATTCACCCCTCCACTTT.

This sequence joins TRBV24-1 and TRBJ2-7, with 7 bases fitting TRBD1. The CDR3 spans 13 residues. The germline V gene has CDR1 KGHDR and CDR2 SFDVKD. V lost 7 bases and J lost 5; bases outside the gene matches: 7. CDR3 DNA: TGTGCCACCAGCTCCGGGACAGCCAACGAGCAGTACTTC. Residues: CATSSGTANEQYF.